The TCR beta chain described here comes from a study of cytomegalovirus exposure and HLA in healthy donors (dated by TCRdb to the late 2010s). Notes on the research overall: An earlier analysis of several hundred of the donors reported roughly 300 Gb of sequence data and approximately 110 million unique TCR beta sequences from 150 million to 200 million T cells. Roughly 300 gigabases of sequencing data and around 87 million unique TCR sequences were included in an early release covering about 620 HLA-typed donors. The genetic ancestry cluster associated with self-reported Caucasian donors included approximately 85% of the roughly 400 genotyped donors. The aim of the study was to test whether cataloging public T cell receptors could identify signatures of past pathogen exposure. The study used immunosequencing to profile the T cell repertoires of 600 to 850 subjects and linked those repertoires to cytomegalovirus serostatus. Along with the roughly 700-subject first cohort, a separate validation cohort of over a hundred different subjects was used. To predict cytomegalovirus infection status, the study brought together high-throughput TCR immunosequencing, statistical association of individual TCRs with disease status, and machine learning. In a later analysis, previously published TCR beta repertoires from several hundred donors were re-analyzed and high-resolution HLA genotyping was added so that TCR occurrence patterns could be studied. Rather than using new phenotypic data, the later analysis identified candidate immune exposures from TCR beta sequences and from how often those sequences occurred across donors. To decide whether each TCR beta V gene segment behaved as functional or pseudogenic, an earlier analysis of approximately 590 of the donors relied on high-throughput TCR beta sequencing. Donor age, sex, ethnicity and CMV serostatus were compiled together with the repertoire data. Genome-wide SNP genotypes for about 55% of the roughly 670 donors were used in a later genetic analysis, which treated that subset as a discovery cohort. Every discovery cohort repertoire had been produced on one sequencing platform. HLA typing covered class I and class II loci at four-digit resolution. Typing coverage varied by locus: roughly 620-640 donors for A, B, C, DRB1 and DQB1; approximately 560 for DQA1; more than 600 for DPA1; roughly 470 for DPB1. Because of strong linkage in the cohort, roughly five DR-DQ haplotypes were treated as single units for association and clustering. On average, roughly 240,000 unique TCR beta nucleotide sequences were sequenced per donor among some 430 genotyped donors of the cohort, with about 19% of those sequences being non-productive. General conclusions and limits of the study: A later analysis found that TCR association rates varied across HLA loci, with DRB1 alleles showing the most associated TCRs and HLA-C alleles the fewest. A further reported finding was that TCR beta sequences accurately predicted the HLA-A and HLA-B alleles for most subjects in the first cohort. The cohort was sequenced for TCR beta chains only, and without alpha or paired-chain data the features that could be detected were limited. A cluster of highly shared sequence variants was judged likely to be a technical artifact of the sequencing pipeline. Linkage disequilibrium might explain the correlated functional status among segregating V segments, but an unknown experimental factor could not be ruled out. According to a later genetic analysis, donors in an Asian-associated ancestry cluster had fewer N-insertions in productive TCRs than the approximately 650-donor mean. In a later analysis, several top co-occurrence clusters were reported to appear linked to parvovirus B19, influenza, CMV and Epstein-Barr virus. Specific HLA alleles were associated with 15,000 to 20,000 TCR beta sequences at a false discovery rate of 0.05 in a later analysis. The authors suggested that the approach could potentially be generalized to other disease states and immunological phenotypes. In a later genetic analysis, a missense DCLRE1C variant was associated with V-gene and J-gene trimming of TCR beta chains, and the association was replicated in an independent cohort. When HLA alleles, especially DR and DQ, strongly co-occurred, attributing TCR associations to individual alleles was difficult. The only immune exposure information available for the cohort was CMV serostatus. According to a later analysis, most CMV-associated TCR beta chains appeared to be HLA-restricted, and the HLA associations seemed to be driven largely by CMV exposure. In vitro tests confirmed that three of the cytomegalovirus-associated TCR beta chains recognize cytomegalovirus antigens. In both the original and validation cohorts, the classifier was reported to diagnose cytomegalovirus status with high specificity and sensitivity. An earlier analysis of approximately 590 of the donors showed that most TCR beta V segments appeared in productive rearrangements either about 87% or about 30% of the time, which broadly matched IMGT annotations. The earlier analysis of 587 of the donors excluded around 17 rarely observed V segments, including chromosome 9 orphons, because counts were too low. Sequencing depth was assumed to be roughly uniform across donors in the presence/absence analyses, though that assumption may not hold. Most TCR sequences were seen in very few donors, while some public TCRs were found in many individuals. In a later analysis, HLA-associated TCR beta chains showed more clonal expansion and lower generation probabilities than non-associated chains that were equally common. The study gave a list of about 160 TCR beta chains associated with cytomegalovirus. Because HLA typing was missing for some donors at each locus, association tests included only the typed subset. Because the 87-base-pair reads could not distinguish some IMGT-functional V segments, including TRBV6-2 and TRBV6-3, those segments were excluded.

Measured from the cysteine to the phenylalanine, the CDR3 is 16 residues long. Of the read, only the CDR3 DNA is kept; its 48 bases are in frame from base 1. The junction shows trimming of 3 bases on V and 0 bases on J, plus 9 bases between the germline ends. The CDR1 and CDR2 encoded by the germline V gene (reference sequence) are LNHDA and SQIVND. In total, 666 healthy bone marrow donors made up the cohort. Cohort members were all nominally healthy when sampled, although unrecorded immune exposures were likely present. The donor was CMV seronegative and belonged to the group of under 400 seronegative cohort members. A peripheral blood sample was collected from each donor, and TCR beta sequencing was performed on peripheral blood mononuclear cells. The Qiagen DNeasy Blood Extraction Kit was used to extract genomic DNA from the blood cell samples. As regards this clone: Its antigen is not yet known. No much larger clone is present one base from it, and per-base qualities are unavailable.

The method behind the library was the immunoSEQ multiplex PCR assay. The multiplex PCR relied on a mix of 60 forward primers for TCR Vbeta segments and 13 reverse primers for TCR Jbeta segments. The CDR3 region of rearranged TCR beta genes was amplified from genomic DNA by a multiplex PCR assay. The Illumina HiSeq System was used to sequence the amplified TCR beta libraries as 87-base-pair reads. The authors' pipeline ran thus. A later analysis counted some 74 million unique TCR beta chains across the approximately 700 repertoires, and approximately 11 million of these chains were shared by at least two donors. Raw reads were error-corrected and collapsed into unique sequences by a nearest-neighbor algorithm in which closely related sequences were merged to remove PCR and sequencing errors. Alignment of CDR3 sequences to IMGT reference sequences was used to assign V, D and J gene segments. For a sequence to be retained, a match of at least six nucleotides was required to both a V gene segment and a J gene segment. A rearrangement was called productive if the CDR3 had no stop codons and remained in frame with V and J, and every other rearrangement was called non-productive. CDR3 was defined by IMGT convention, running from the second conserved V-encoded cysteine to the conserved J-encoded phenylalanine. The earlier analysis of more than 450 of the donors excluded sequences that lacked an unambiguous match to a single V gene segment. In an earlier analysis of approximately 590 of the donors, a V segment was called functional when productive rearrangements were above 56.7%, and segregating when the standard deviation between donors exceeded 5%. A statistical classification framework was built for diagnosing cytomegalovirus status from the catalog of TCR beta chain sequences. V and J gene assignment, in a later analysis, came from comparing TCR nucleotide sequences with IMGT/GENE-DB human TR gene sequences. Using the TCRdist pipeline, a later analysis assigned CDR3 sequences along with most-parsimonious VDJ recombination scenarios. In a later analysis, each TCR beta chain was defined by its CDR3 amino acid sequence together with its V-gene family, and reads lacking a unique V-gene family were excluded. As a way to deal with suspected cross-contamination and a sequencing artifact, a later analysis dropped 640 or so nucleotide sequences that were highly shared and had low generation probability. For each public chain, a later analysis derived a clonal expansion index from normalized ranks of inferred template counts within each repertoire. Generation probabilities in a later analysis came from a VDJ recombination model fitted to out-of-frame rearrangements, and those results were checked against IGoR. Hypergeometric tests were used in a later analysis to score TCR-TCR, TCR-HLA and TCR-CMV co-occurrence, with a repertoire-size bias correction applied to the TCR pairs. A later analysis estimated false discovery rates by permuting HLA or CMV assignments 20 times. In a later analysis, co-occurring TCRs were grouped using DBSCAN, with TCRdist sequence similarity added in when clustering inside HLA-allele-positive subsets. Repertoires with fewer than 30,000 or more than 120,000 public chains, plus five repertoires with anomalous nucleotide sharing, were excluded from co-occurrence clustering. In TCRdb, the immuneACCESS table is reduced to in-frame sequences with V and J assigned. These tables do not hold every clone; where another copy was compared, an unresolved V gene accounts for under half, and the others remain unexplained. V and J calls and clone size are those listed in that table; D and trimming were worked out from the DNA. The table for this sample lists 95,000 to 100,000 clones; 75% of them were counted only once. The top ten hold around 9.3% of the sample.

Specimen: PBMCs. The TCR was taken from a man over 45 in good health and CMV-seronegative. The sequence joins TRBV19 to TRBJ2-6; no D gene is confidently identified. CDR3 sequence: CASSIGLSSGANVLTF. The DNA sequence is TGTGCCAGTAGTATTGGGCTCTCCTCTGGGGCCAACGTCCTGACTTTC.